The rows below give T cell receptor beta chains drawn from one sample of a study of blood T cell repertoires in COVID-19. Some clones are missing from TCRdb's copy, which holds only in-frame ones; the method was immunoSEQ multiplex PCR. The data hold 190,000 or so clones, with 89% observed a single time. The specimen was peripheral blood. These receptors all come from a man aged 35-49 years with acute or convalescent COVID-19. Each CDR3 is given with its conserved first and last residue. Fields, in order: V gene, CDR3 length, J gene, CDR3 protein.

>TRBV6-2/TRBV6-3|17|TRBJ1-5
CASSASTPDRVEQPQHF
>TRBV30|14|TRBJ2-2
CASSAGGPFGELFF
>TRBV27|15|TRBJ2-5
CASSRLPGQQETQYF
>TRBV6-2/TRBV6-3|14|TRBJ1-6
CASSQDSSESPLHF
>TRBV5-1|14|TRBJ2-1
CASSLEGIYNEQFF
>TRBV27|17|TRBJ2-1
CASSLGSAGGRYNEQFF
>TRBV2|15|TRBJ2-3
CASSELAGGLDTQYF
>TRBV6-5|13|TRBJ2-7
CASSRTVGYEQYF
>TRBV18|15|TRBJ2-3
CASSPPGLADNTQYF
>TRBV7-2|15|TRBJ1-5
CASSLGSGGNQPQHF
>TRBV19|13|TRBJ1-1
CASSTAVNTEAFF
>TRBV18|14|TRBJ1-4
CASSPRDSNEKLFF
>TRBV14|14|TRBJ2-7
CASSQTGGGYEQYF
>TRBV30|14|TRBJ2-7
CAWVDRHSSYEQYF
>TRBV9|13|TRBJ2-1
CASSLQGYNEQFF
>TRBV6-1|14|TRBJ1-5
CASSEAQGGEPQHF
>TRBV6-5|14|TRBJ2-1
CASRTSGGYNEQFF
>TRBV29-1|14|TRBJ2-3
CSVEVLAGPNTQYF
>TRBV4-1|15|TRBJ1-1
CASSLGRRGLSEAFF
>TRBV5-6|16|TRBJ2-1
CASSLSSWSSYNEQFF
>TRBV5-1|18|TRBJ2-2
CASSLTVIPGGNTGELFF
>TRBV28|13|TRBJ2-7
CASSIGGGQEQYF
>TRBV5-1|14|TRBJ2-7
CASSLQPGYYEQYF
>TRBV5-1|14|TRBJ2-3
CARSLGGGTDTQYF
>TRBV9|17|TRBJ2-3
CASRLRTRGGSTDTQYF
>TRBV5-1|14|TRBJ1-2
CASSFRQGSYGYTF
>TRBV27|15|TRBJ2-7
CASSAEGGDSYEQYF
>TRBV14|15|TRBJ1-3
CASSQDAGYGNTIYF
>TRBV5-1|12|TRBJ2-1
CASSYRVDEQFF